This T cell receptor beta chain comes out of a study of control samples from healthy donors and cancer patients. Germline V gene lookup returns CDR1 KGHDR and CDR2 SFDVKD. The length of the CDR3 is 12 residues. The V end was cut by 1 base, the J end by 7 bases, with 4 bases between. Profiling relied on immunoSEQ multiplex PCR, and the TCRdb table lists in-frame clones only, not all of them. The data hold tens of thousands of clones, with more than 70% observed a single time. The sample taken for sequencing was blood. The receptor was isolated from a man aged 45 to 65 in good health. This chain links TRBV24-1 with TRBJ2-4; D uncertain. CDR3 in amino acids: CATSDLSNIQYF. CDR3 in DNA: TGTGCCACCAGTGATTTAAGTAACATTCAGTACTTC.